What follows are 27 T cell receptor beta chains derived from one specimen sequenced in a study of blood T cell repertoires in COVID-19 (dated by TCRdb to about 2020). Receptors were amplified or captured by the immunoSEQ multiplex PCR assay. TCRdb obtained this table from immuneACCESS and retained in-frame rearrangements with V and J assigned. These tables miss some clones; where compared with another copy, unresolved V genes account for less than half of the shortfall, and the remainder is unexplained. The sample table records tens of thousands of clones; around 85% of these occur just once. Roughly 4.6% of the sample belongs to the ten largest clones. The sample taken for sequencing was peripheral blood. The receptors originated from a man older than 75 with acute or convalescent COVID-19.

The chain recombines TRBV19 with TRBJ2-1; weak D call: TRBD2 (6 bases). The CDR3 extends over 12 amino acids. V was trimmed by 3 bases and J by 10 bases, leaving 10 bases between them. CDR1 is LNHDA, CDR2 SQIVND, per germline (reference sequence). The CDR3 loop is CASSILRGEQFF. The DNA for the CDR3 is TGTGCCAGTAGTATTCTCCGGGGGGAGCAGTTCTTC.

The gene calls are TRBV5-1 and TRBJ2-5, with D unresolved. This CDR3 has 13 amino acids. Trimming stripped 1 base from V and 2 bases from J, with 6 bases between. Germline lookup yields CDR1 SGHRS and CDR2 YFSETQ. As DNA, the CDR3 is TGCGCCAGCAGCTTGTCACAGCAAGAGACCCAGTACTTC. Protein: CASSLSQQETQYF.

The chain employs TRBV3-1 (or the pseudogene TRBV3-2) and TRBJ2-2; weak D call: TRBD2 (6 bases). CDR3 length equals 16 residues. Trimming took off 0 bases at V and 5 bases at J, with 13 bases between the two ends. Germline V gene lookup returns CDR1 LGHDT and CDR2 YNNKEL (reference sequence). The CDR3 is CASSQEAGRYTGELFF. The DNA of the CDR3 is TGTGCCAGCAGCCAAGAGGCGGGGCGCTATACCGGGGAGCTGTTTTTT.

The genes are TRBV5-6 and TRBJ1-2; 9 bases map to TRBD1. The CDR3 has 17 residues. Looked up from germline, CDR1 is SGHDT and CDR2 is YYEEEE. V gave up 3 bases and J gave up 0 bases; unmatched junction bases: 9. CDR3 sequence: CASSSTGGALTNYGYTF. In DNA, the CDR3 is TGTGCCAGCAGCTCAACAGGGGGCGCCTTGACTAACTATGGCTACACCTTC.

The chain recombines TRBV12-3 or TRBV12-4 with TRBJ2-7; possible D gene TRBD1, 6 bases. V was cut by 7 bases and J by 3 bases, with 13 bases left in between. CDR3 size: 13 residues. The CDR3 sequence is CASTGQSHYEQYF. The CDR3 DNA reads TGTGCCAGCACCGGACAGTCACACTACGAGCAGTACTTC.

The chain uses TRBV7-3 and TRBJ1-3, with D perhaps TRBD1 (5 bases). Germline V gene data show CDR1 as SGHTA and CDR2 as FQGTGA. This CDR3 comprises 14 residues. Trimming shortened V by 6 bases and J by 4 bases, and 13 bases separated the two germline ends. The CDR3 protein is CASSLGGEGNTIYF. For the CDR3, the DNA is TGTGCCAGCAGTCTCGGGGGTGAAGGAAACACCATATATTTT.

The rearrangement uses TRBV5-1 and TRBJ2-7; D is possibly TRBD2 (5 bases). V lost 0 bases to trimming and J lost 3 bases, with 10 bases between them. The germline CDR1 and CDR2 sequences are SGHRS and YFSETQ. CDR3 length: 14 amino acids. CDR3 loop: CASSLEAGNYEQYF. CDR3 nucleotides: TGCGCCAGCAGCTTGGAGGCCGGGAACTACGAGCAGTACTTC.

The chain employs TRBV28 and TRBJ1-3; D possibly corresponds to TRBD1 (6 bases). V lost 5 bases and J 5 bases, leaving 19 bases between the germline ends. CDR1 and CDR2 from the germline V gene are MDHEN and SYDVKM. CDR3 length: 16 residues. As DNA, the CDR3 is TGTGCCAGCAGTACGCTACAAGGGACAACGAGAAACACCATATATTTT. Translating it yields CASSTLQGTTRNTIYF.

This chain links TRBV29-1 with TRBJ2-1; TRBD2 matches 8 bases. Germline V gene lookup returns CDR1 SQVTM and CDR2 ANQGSEA. The ends lost 0 bases at V and 7 bases at J; junction bases unmatched: 8. This CDR3 is 15 amino acids long. The CDR3 bases are TGCAGCGTTGAAGATTTCAGCGGGGGTTTGAATGAGCAGTTCTTC. As protein: CSVEDFSGGLNEQFF.

The chain joins TRBV5-5 to TRBJ2-2, with 7 nucleotides matching TRBD1. The length of the CDR3 is 16 residues. With V trimmed by 4 bases and J by 2 bases, 8 bases remained unmatched. CDR1 and CDR2 (germline): SGHKS, YYEKEE (reference sequence). The CDR3 coding sequence is TGTGCCAGCAGCCACAGGGGAGCGACTAACACCGGGGAGCTGTTTTTT. This codes for CASSHRGATNTGELFF.

V is TRBV5-8 and J is TRBJ2-7; 7 bases are shared with TRBD2. Germline V gene data show CDR1 as SGHTS and CDR2 as YDEGEE. V lost 0 bases and J lost 2; bases outside the gene matches: 5. The CDR3 has 15 amino acids. The chain's CDR3 is CASSLAGGTAYEQYF. CDR3 DNA: TGTGCCAGCAGCTTGGCGGGGGGTACCGCCTACGAGCAGTACTTC.

V usage is TRBV28 and J usage is TRBJ2-7, with 7 bases fitting TRBD1. The length of the CDR3 is 13 residues. Germline CDR1 and CDR2: MDHEN and SYDVKM. Unmatched junction bases numbered 5, after V lost 9 bases and J lost 0 bases. The CDR3 nucleotides read TGTGCCAGTAGGAACAGGGGCTCCTACGAGCAGTACTTC. It specifies CASRNRGSYEQYF.

This sequence joins TRBV6-4 and TRBJ2-2, with D possibly matching TRBD1 (6 bases). CDR1 and CDR2 from the germline V gene are MRHNA and SNTAGT. Trimming shortened V by 2 bases and J by 4 bases, and 11 bases separated the two germline ends. This CDR3 is built from 15 residues. The CDR3 DNA sequence: TGTGCCAGCAGTGACGGACAGCTAACCACCGGGGAGCTGTTTTTT. It encodes CASSDGQLTTGELFF.

This clone was counted between two and nine times. The rearrangement uses TRBV5-1 and TRBJ2-5; D possibly corresponds to TRBD1 (5 bases). This CDR3 spans 17 amino acids. Germline-derived CDR1 and CDR2 are SGHRS and YFSETQ. Trimming took 4 bases from V and 1 from J, leaving 20 bases between them. This CDR3 is CASSPNYVGLLQETQYF. CDR3 DNA sequence: TGCGCCAGCAGCCCCAACTACGTGGGGCTACTCCAAGAGACCCAGTACTTC. Supplemented by reference TRBV5-1 and TRBJ2-5, the full variable domain reads KAGVTQTPRYLIKTRGQQVTLSCSPISGHRSVSWYQQTPGQGLQFLFEYFSETQRNKGNFPGRFSGRQFSNSRSEMNVSTLELGDSALYLCASSPNYVGLLQETQYFGPGTRLLVL.

The chain is built from TRBV6-5 and TRBJ2-7, with D possibly TRBD2 on 6 matching bases. Trimming cost V 7 bases and J 2 bases, with 12 bases left between them. Germline V CDR1 and CDR2: MNHEY, SVGAGI. This CDR3 has 13 residues. CDR3 DNA: TGTGCCAGCACGGAGGGCGGAGCCTACGAGCAGTACTTC. Translating it yields CASTEGGAYEQYF.

This chain joins TRBV5-1 and TRBJ1-4; a possible D gene is TRBD1 (5 bases). In germline, CDR1 is SGHRS, CDR2 YFSETQ. Trimming pared 4 bases from V and 4 bases from J, leaving 11 bases between. CDR3 length equals 14 residues. Written as DNA, the CDR3 is TGCGCCAGCAGCAACCGGGACTATAATGAAAAACTGTTTTTT. Translating it yields CASSNRDYNEKLFF.

The genes are TRBV7-2 and TRBJ1-6; D remains ambiguous. V lost 7 bases and J 5 bases, leaving 12 bases between the germline ends. CDR3 length: 14 residues. Germline V gene sequence: CDR1 SGHTA, CDR2 FQGNSA. The CDR3 region is CASTLDQNNSPLHF. Here the CDR3 DNA reads TGTGCCAGCACCCTAGACCAAAATAATTCACCCCTCCACTTT.

A remark on this clone: The sample contains more than one DNA sequence encoding this CDR3. The chain is built from TRBV11-2 and TRBJ1-1; no clear D. Germline CDR1 is SGHAT and CDR2 is FQNNGV. V dropped 4 bases and J dropped 8 bases, with 17 bases sitting between them. The CDR3 is 14 residues long. In nucleotides, the CDR3 is TGTGCCAGCAGCTCCGCTTCGGGGATTGCCGAAGCTTTCTTT. Its protein is CASSSASGIAEAFF.

This clone was detected only a few times. The CDR3: CASSEGQTRPQHF. The CDR3 DNA reads TGTGCCAGCAGTGAGGGACAGACGCGGCCCCAGCATTTT. The rearrangement uses TRBV6-1 and TRBJ1-5, with TRBD1 matching 7 bases. With V trimmed by 3 bases and J by 9 bases, 5 bases remained unmatched. The CDR3 totals 13 residues. Germline V gives CDR1 MNHNS, CDR2 SASEGT.

The chain joins TRBV10-3 to TRBJ2-4; D may be TRBD1 (6 bases). The V gene lost 3 bases and the J gene lost 0 bases, with 9 bases spanning the gap. This CDR3 has 15 amino acids. Per germline, CDR1 ENHRY and CDR2 SYGVKD. The CDR3 loop reads CAISDRGLAKNIQYF. As DNA, the CDR3 is TGTGCCATCAGTGATAGGGGGTTAGCCAAAAACATTCAGTACTTC.

This chain connects TRBV7-9 to TRBJ2-1; TRBD1 matches 9 bases. With 1 base clipped from V and 0 bases from J, the junction kept 7 bases outside the gene matches. This CDR3 spans 18 amino acids. The germline V gene has CDR1 SEHNR and CDR2 FQNEAQ (reference sequence). Here the CDR3 reads CASSLGGTGKYSYNEQFF. Written as DNA, the CDR3 is TGTGCCAGCAGCTTAGGGGGGACAGGGAAATACTCCTACAATGAGCAGTTCTTC.

The V call is TRBV7-2, the J call TRBJ2-2, with 7 bases matching TRBD1. Losses at the gene ends were 5 bases for V and 6 bases for J; bases not matched to a gene: 9. CDR1 is SGHTA, CDR2 FQGNSA, per germline. The CDR3 has 15 residues. In nucleotides, the CDR3 is TGTGCCAGCAGCCCTGACAGGGCGAGAGCCGGGGAGCTGTTTTTT. This gives the protein CASSPDRARAGELFF. The full variable domain, in which reference TRBV7-2 and TRBJ2-2 provide the parts outside the CDR3, is GAGVSQSPSNKVTEKGKDVELRCDPISGHTALYWYRQSLGQGLEFLIYFQGNSAPDKSGLPSDRFSAERTGGSVSTLTIQRTQQEDSAVYLCASSPDRARAGELFFGEGSRLTVL.

The chain employs TRBV7-6 and TRBJ1-2; 9 bases are a match to TRBD1. This CDR3 is built from 15 residues. V dropped 4 bases and J dropped 2; count of bases not matched to a gene: 5. The germline gives CDR1 SGHVS, CDR2 FNYEAQ. In DNA form, the CDR3 reads TGTGCCAGCAGCTCCTACAGGGGGCGAAACTATGGCTACACCTTC. Protein sequence: CASSSYRGRNYGYTF.

The CDR3 DNA reads TGTGCCAGCGTTCGACAGCCGAACACTGAAGCTTTCTTT. This translates into CASVRQPNTEAFF. This chain joins TRBV7-2 and TRBJ1-1; D is perhaps TRBD1 (5 bases). The CDR3 runs to 13 residues. Germline V gene data show CDR1 as SGHTA and CDR2 as FQGNSA. The V gene lost 8 bases and the J gene lost 1 base, with 11 bases spanning the gap.

The CDR3 bases are TGTGCCAGCAGCGACGGGACTAGCCGCGAGCAGTTCTTC. Amino acids: CASSDGTSREQFF. The chain couples TRBV25-1 to TRBJ2-1; 9 bases agree with TRBD2. J gave up 10 bases and V 6 bases, and 7 bases lay outside the gene matches. Germline CDR1 reads MGHDK; CDR2 reads SYGVNS. The CDR3 spans 13 residues. Full variable domain (missing parts from reference TRBV25-1 and TRBJ2-1): EADIYQTPRYLVIGTGKKITLECSQTMGHDKMYWYQQDPGMELHLIHYSYGVNSTEKGDLSSESTVSRIRTEHFPLTLESARPSHTSQYLCASSDGTSREQFFGPGTRLTVL.

J is TRBJ1-4 and V is TRBV28; 9 bases line up with TRBD1. The CDR3 is 16 residues long. The germline CDR1 and CDR2 sequences are MDHEN and SYDVKM. V gave up 5 bases and J gave up 8 bases; unmatched junction bases: 12. CDR3 residues: CASSTILQGAMEKLFF. The CDR3 nucleotides read TGTGCCAGCAGTACGATCCTACAGGGGGCCATGGAAAAACTGTTTTTT.

The CDR3 nucleotides read TGTGCCAGCAGTTTGAAGACAGTGAGTAATTCACCCCTCCACTTT. Protein product: CASSLKTVSNSPLHF. The rearrangement uses TRBV28 and TRBJ1-6, with D possibly matching TRBD1 (5 bases). Trimming stripped 3 bases from V and 6 bases from J, with 12 bases between. This CDR3 contains 15 residues. Germline V CDR1 and CDR2: MDHEN, SYDVKM.